This T cell receptor beta chain derives from a study of graft-versus-host responses after intestinal transplantation. Trimming cost V 5 bases and J 8 bases; bases outside gene matches: 18. The length of the CDR3 is 16 residues. The germline gives CDR1 GTSNPN, CDR2 SVGIG (reference sequence). Remarks on this clone: Its target is not known.

The repertoire was sequenced with immunoSEQ multiplex PCR; TCRdb's copy has only in-frame clones and lacks some. The repertoire has more than 95,000 clones, 92% of them found once; the top ten carry 0.15% to 0.2%. V gene TRBV30 combines with J gene TRBJ1-2; 9 nucleotides match TRBD1. This sequence originates from a human donor who received an intestinal transplant. The sequencing here drew on unstimulated CD4+ T cells sorted from spleen or lymph node cells, taken before intestinal transplant. CDR3 nucleotides: TGTGCCTGGGTCCCAGTTGCGGGGACAGGGAGTTGGGGCTACACCTTC. It translates to CAWVPVAGTGSWGYTF.